This passage covers 10 T cell receptor beta chains from one sample sequenced in a study of blood T cell repertoires in COVID-19. Using immunoSEQ multiplex PCR, the repertoire was profiled, and TCRdb retains in-frame clones only, with some absent. The sample holds around 180,000 clones; roughly 82% are singletons and the top ten take more than 4.5%. Sample: peripheral blood. The origin of the receptors is a woman aged 25 to 39 with acute or convalescent COVID-19.

The genes are TRBV5-8 and TRBJ2-2, with TRBD1 matching 10 bases. There are 14 residues in the CDR3. V shed 3 bases, J shed 7 bases, and the junction held 3 bases outside the gene matches. Germline CDR1 SGHTS, CDR2 YDEGEE. Here the CDR3 DNA reads TGTGCCAGCAGCTCCCGGGACAGGGGCGGGGAGCTGTTTTTT. The encoded protein is CASSSRDRGGELFF.

The V gene is TRBV5-1, the J gene TRBJ1-3; no definite D call. The germline V and J ends were trimmed by 4 bases and 4 bases, with 18 bases remaining between them. Germline V CDR1 and CDR2: SGHRS, YFSETQ. CDR3 length: 16 residues. The CDR3: CASSLESSEKGNTIYF. The DNA of the CDR3 is TGCGCCAGCAGCCTAGAGAGTTCGGAAAAGGGAAACACCATATATTTT.

This clone showed up just a few times. The rearrangement links TRBV15 to TRBJ1-3; D ambiguous. The CDR3 totals 17 residues. Germline V gene sequence: CDR1 LNHNV, CDR2 YYDKDF (reference sequence). V was clipped by 4 bases and J by 0 bases, with 16 bases between them. The chain's CDR3 is CATSNHQRRPSGNTIYF. CDR3 nucleotide sequence: TGTGCCACCAGCAACCATCAGCGGCGGCCCTCTGGAAACACCATATATTTT.

J is TRBJ2-1 and V is TRBV5-1; TRBD2 matches at 7 bases. This CDR3 is built from 15 residues. The V gene end was trimmed by 6 bases and the J gene end by 7 bases; junction bases not matched to a gene: 13. Germline assignment: CDR1 SGHRS and CDR2 YFSETQ. Written as DNA, the CDR3 is TGCGCCAGCATGAGAGGTAGCGGGTGGCCGAATGAGCAGTTCTTC. It is translated as CASMRGSGWPNEQFF.

This chain uses TRBV27 with TRBJ1-6; D perhaps matches TRBD1 (6 bases). Germline V gives CDR1 MNHEY, CDR2 SMNVEV (reference sequence). The ends were cut back, 3 bases at V and 13 bases at J, with 10 bases in the middle. This CDR3 comprises 12 residues. CDR3 bases: TGTGCCAGCAGTTTGGGGGCGAATCCCCTCCACTTT. Its protein is CASSLGANPLHF.

This clone occurred a few times. V and J are TRBV6-5 and TRBJ2-7, with a weak D call TRBD1 (6 bases). CDR3 size: 15 residues. Trimming took off 11 bases at V and 0 bases at J, with 20 bases between the two ends. Germline V gene sequence: CDR1 MNHEY, CDR2 SVGAGI. In nucleotides, the CDR3 is TGTGCCGTGAAAAAATATCAGGACAGCTCCTACGAGCAGTACTTC. Translation gives CAVKKYQDSSYEQYF.

The chain joins TRBV29-1 to TRBJ1-2; D call uncertain. The germline gives CDR1 SQVTM, CDR2 ANQGSEA. Trimming took off 1 base at V and 4 bases at J, with 7 bases between the two ends. The CDR3 consists of 12 residues. CDR3 nucleotide sequence: TGCAGCGTTGAAGGGGCGCCCTATGGCTACACCTTC. It codes for CSVEGAPYGYTF.

The J gene is TRBJ2-5, the V gene TRBV9; the match to TRBD2 covers 8 bases. Germline lookup yields CDR1 SGDLS and CDR2 YYNGEE. This CDR3 comprises 16 residues. V trimming: 4 bases; J trimming: 2 bases; junction bases outside the gene matches: 10. CDR3 coding DNA: TGTGCCAGCAGCCCTCCCCCCGCGGGGGGACAAGAGACCCAGTACTTC. Translating it yields CASSPPPAGGQETQYF.

The chain recombines TRBV27 with TRBJ1-5, with 12 bases lining up with TRBD1. The germline V gene has CDR1 MNHEY and CDR2 SMNVEV (reference sequence). J was trimmed by 2 bases and V by 8 bases; bases with no gene match: 10. The length of the CDR3 is 17 residues. CDR3 sequence reads: CASSPGQGAWGNQPQHF. CDR3 bases: TGTGCCAGCTCGCCGGGACAGGGGGCGTGGGGCAATCAGCCCCAGCATTTT.

The rearrangement joins TRBV4-2 to TRBJ2-7, with 8 positions matching TRBD2. V dropped 1 base and J dropped 3; count of bases not matched to a gene: 8. The CDR3 has 16 amino acids. Germline V gene lookup returns CDR1 LGHNA and CDR2 YNFKEQ. The CDR3 bases are TGTGCCAGCAGCCAAGGCGGGATAGCGGGAAGCTACGAGCAGTACTTC. It is translated as CASSQGGIAGSYEQYF.